The rows below give T cell receptor beta chains drawn from one sample of a study of shared clonotypes between healthy human individuals. Assay: immunoSEQ multiplex PCR; the TCRdb copy retains only in-frame clones and omits some. The table includes roughly 1,600,000 clones, roughly 98.5% detected once. Material for sequencing was naive CD4+ T cells sorted from blood. Receptors were obtained from a man under 40 in good health. Each CDR3 is given without its conserved first and last residue.

CDR3: SARQRPGNTEAF
V: TRBV29-1

CDR3: ASSLVEGQETQY
V: TRBV7-2

CDR3: ASSPPGRSYEQY
V: TRBV18

CDR3: ASNLRGNTEAF
V: TRBV5-1

CDR3: ASSTTSGVSGANVLT
V: TRBV5-4

CDR3: ASSLGTGSLRPQY
V: TRBV5-1

CDR3: ASSLAGVSGANVLT
V: TRBV5-5

CDR3: ASRPTGGGLYEQY
V: TRBV6-1

CDR3: ASSLGLVYEQY
V: TRBV18

CDR3: ASSIIPLRGTQY
V: TRBV6-6

CDR3: ASCPPGGSQTQY
V: TRBV28

CDR3: ASSPQWTGVTEAF
V: TRBV5-1

CDR3: ASRRGQSYEQY
V: TRBV27

CDR3: ASSQAGTAMNTEAF
V: TRBV4-1

CDR3: ASSLESRGEQY
V: TRBV5-1

CDR3: ASSGGLNTEAF
V: TRBV9

CDR3: ASSLTASEQY
V: TRBV7-6

CDR3: ATSRAGQPNYGYT
V: TRBV15

CDR3: ARDTGATNEKLF
V: TRBV10-1